These 8 T cell receptor beta chains were sequenced from one sample in a study of cytomegalovirus exposure and HLA in healthy donors. 60 Vbeta and 13 Jbeta primers were used in PCR. Profiling relied on immunoSEQ multiplex PCR, and the TCRdb table lists in-frame clones only, not all of them. The table lists around 150,000 clones, roughly three quarters of them singletons. The sample was PBMCs. Receptors originate from a man in his forties or fifties in good health and CMV-seronegative.

The genes are TRBV6-4 and TRBJ1-1, with TRBD1 identical over 7 bases. The CDR3 consists of 14 residues. The V and J ends lost 5 bases and 0 bases, in that order; junction bases with no gene match: 3. Germline V gene lookup returns CDR1 MRHNA and CDR2 SNTAGT. The CDR3 loop is CASSPDRMNTEAFF. CDR3 coding DNA: TGTGCCAGCAGTCCGGACAGGATGAACACTGAAGCTTTCTTT.

The chain employs TRBV6-5 and TRBJ1-2; 8 bases match TRBD1. CDR1 is MNHEY, CDR2 SVGAGI, per germline. The CDR3 contains 13 residues. The J segment lost 7 bases and the V segment lost 7 bases, leaving 8 bases of the junction unmatched. CDR3 in amino acids: CASTVAGGIGYTF. As DNA, the CDR3 is TGTGCCAGCACGGTGGCAGGGGGCATTGGCTACACCTTC.

The V gene is TRBV12-5, the J gene TRBJ1-3, with 8 positions matching TRBD1. The CDR3 contains 15 residues. V was pared by 6 bases and J by 0 bases, with 4 bases of the junction left unmatched. CDR1 is LGHNT and CDR2 is FRNRAP in the germline V gene. CDR3: CASGQDRDSGNTIYF. The CDR3 DNA sequence: TGTGCTAGTGGACAGGACAGGGACTCTGGAAACACCATATATTTT.

V is TRBV30 and J is TRBJ2-7; 7 positions agree with TRBD2. The junction had 3 bases not matched to a gene; V was cut back by 1 base and J by 0 bases. Germline CDR1 is GTSNPN and CDR2 is SVGIG (reference sequence). This CDR3 is 14 amino acids long. CDR3 sequence (DNA): TGTGCCTGGAGTGCCGGCGGGGGCTCCTACGAGCAGTACTTC. This codes for CAWSAGGGSYEQYF.

V gene TRBV28 combines with J gene TRBJ2-5, with D tentatively TRBD2 (6 bases). This CDR3 has 15 amino acids. V was clipped by 3 bases and J by 2 bases, with 13 bases between them. In germline, CDR1 is MDHEN, CDR2 SYDVKM. Written as DNA, the CDR3 is TGTGCCAGCAGTTTGGGGAGGCAGGGACAAGAGACCCAGTACTTC. This translates into CASSLGRQGQETQYF.

The CDR3 bases are TGTGCCAGTAGTATCCGACAGGGTGTTTCGGCTTTCTTT. This gives the protein CASSIRQGVSAFF. The chain couples TRBV19 to TRBJ1-1, with 7 bases matching TRBD1. With 3 bases clipped from V and 11 bases from J, the junction kept 9 bases outside the gene matches. Germline lookup yields CDR1 LNHDA and CDR2 SQIVND (reference sequence). This CDR3 has 13 amino acids.

J is TRBJ2-3 and V is TRBV6-1; D possibly corresponds to TRBD2 (5 bases). CDR3 size: 15 residues. CDR1 MNHNS and CDR2 SASEGT come from the germline V gene. The V end lost 4 bases, the J end lost 3 bases, and 14 bases lay between the germline ends. DNA for the CDR3: TGTGCCAGCAGTGTCAGCGGAGGCCAAACAGATACGCAGTATTTT. Its translation is CASSVSGGQTDTQYF.

The chain uses TRBV15 and TRBJ1-2, with TRBD1 as a possible D gene (6 bases). Germline V gives CDR1 LNHNV, CDR2 YYDKDF (reference sequence). This CDR3 contains 12 residues. The V end was cut by 5 bases, the J end by 8 bases, with 12 bases between. CDR3 sequence (DNA): TGTGCCACCAGCTTCCAGGGGAGCGGCTACACCTTC. It codes for CATSFQGSGYTF. Full variable domain (remainder filled in from reference TRBV15 and TRBJ1-2): DAMVIQNPRYQVTQFGKPVTLSCSQTLNHNVMYWYQQKSSQAPKLLFHYYDKDFNNEADTPDNFQSRRPNTSFCFLDIRSPGLGDTAMYLCATSFQGSGYTFGSGTRLTVV.